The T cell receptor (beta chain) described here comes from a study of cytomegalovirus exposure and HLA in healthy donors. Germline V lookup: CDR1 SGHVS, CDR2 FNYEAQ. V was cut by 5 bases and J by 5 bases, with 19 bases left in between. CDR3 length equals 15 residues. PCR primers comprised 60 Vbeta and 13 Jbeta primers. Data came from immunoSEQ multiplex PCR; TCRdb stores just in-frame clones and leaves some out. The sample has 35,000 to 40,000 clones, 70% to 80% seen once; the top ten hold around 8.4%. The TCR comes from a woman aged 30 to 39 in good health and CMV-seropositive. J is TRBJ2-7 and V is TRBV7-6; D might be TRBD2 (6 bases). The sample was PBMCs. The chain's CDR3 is CASSLGGADRDEQYF. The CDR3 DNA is TGTGCCAGCAGCCTGGGCGGGGCAGACCGCGACGAGCAGTACTTC.